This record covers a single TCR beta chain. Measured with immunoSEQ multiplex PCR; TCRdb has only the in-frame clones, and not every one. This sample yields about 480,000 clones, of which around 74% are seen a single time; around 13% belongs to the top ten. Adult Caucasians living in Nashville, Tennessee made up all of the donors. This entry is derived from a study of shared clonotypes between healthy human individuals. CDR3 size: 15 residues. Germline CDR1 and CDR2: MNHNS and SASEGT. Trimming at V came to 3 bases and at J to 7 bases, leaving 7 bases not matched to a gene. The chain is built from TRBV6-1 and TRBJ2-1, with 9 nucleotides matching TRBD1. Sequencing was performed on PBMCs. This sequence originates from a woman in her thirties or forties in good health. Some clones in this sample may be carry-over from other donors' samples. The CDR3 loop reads CASSEAGTGYNEQFF. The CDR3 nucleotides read TGTGCCAGCAGTGAGGCCGGGACAGGGTATAATGAGCAGTTCTTC.